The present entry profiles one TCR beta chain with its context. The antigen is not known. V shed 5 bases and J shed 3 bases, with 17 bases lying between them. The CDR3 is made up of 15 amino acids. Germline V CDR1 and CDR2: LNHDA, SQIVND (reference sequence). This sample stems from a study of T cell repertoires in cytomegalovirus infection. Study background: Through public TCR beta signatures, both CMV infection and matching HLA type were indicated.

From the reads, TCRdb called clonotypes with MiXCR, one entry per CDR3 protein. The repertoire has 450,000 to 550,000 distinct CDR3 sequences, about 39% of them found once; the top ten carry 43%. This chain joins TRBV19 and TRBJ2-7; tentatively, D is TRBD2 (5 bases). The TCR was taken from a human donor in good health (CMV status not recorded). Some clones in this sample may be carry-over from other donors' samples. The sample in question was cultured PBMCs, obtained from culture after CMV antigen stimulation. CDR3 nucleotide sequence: TGTGCCAGTAGTCCCCGGACGGGAAGAGACTACGAGCAGTACTTC. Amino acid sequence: CASSPRTGRDYEQYF.